This passage covers 32 T cell receptor beta chains from one sample sequenced in a study of vaccination and CD4 T cells after COVID-19 (dated by TCRdb to 2021 to 2024). Their specific antigens are unknown. Receptors were amplified or captured by PCR. Sequencing instrument: Illumina iSeq 100. At the Johns Hopkins FTIC core, DNA from the cultured CD4+ T cells underwent TCR sequencing with the Oncomine TCR Beta short-read assay. TCRdb handled the public reads itself, with Q25 trimming in fastp and clone calling in MiXCR, and kept productive beta chains. Rows with one shared CDR3 protein collapse into an entry with the most common genes and DNA. This sample gives about 23,000 distinct CDR3 sequences in total; around 69% of them show up just once. The ten top clones hold approximately 21% of the sample. In light of the paper, this sample's treatment or condition label describes: roughly nine-day PBMC culture with coronavirus spike peptide pools or control peptides (ViraFEST assay).

This material consisted of CD4+ T cells from blood, cultured in vitro, taken after SARS-CoV-2 vaccination. Receptors were obtained from a human donor who received a COVID-19 vaccine.

This rearrangement joins TRBV29-1 to TRBJ2-3; a possible D gene is TRBD1 (7 bases). Germline lookup yields CDR1 SQVTM and CDR2 ANQGSEA. The germline V and J ends were trimmed by 4 bases and 3 bases, with 17 bases remaining between them. This CDR3 spans 15 amino acids. The CDR3 DNA reads TGCAGCGTTGGAGGCGGGGACAGTGTAACAGATACGCAGTATTTT. Translated: CSVGGGDSVTDTQYF.

V gene TRBV20-1 combines with J gene TRBJ1-3; D unresolved. This CDR3 is built from 12 residues. Trimming took 1 base from V and 4 from J, leaving 5 bases between them. Germline V gene lookup returns CDR1 DFQATT and CDR2 SNEGSKA (reference sequence). In DNA form, the CDR3 reads TGCAGTGCTAGAGGTTACGGAAACACCATATATTTT. Its translation: CSARGYGNTIYF.

The V call is TRBV6-1, the J call TRBJ2-1; a weak D match, TRBD1 (6 bases). Per the germline V gene, CDR1 is MNHNS and CDR2 is SASEGT. Trimming stripped 4 bases from V and 5 bases from J, with 12 bases between. This CDR3 has 14 amino acids. As DNA, the CDR3 is TGTGCCAGCAGTGGAAAAACAGGGAACAATGAGCAGTTCTTC. Its translation: CASSGKTGNNEQFF.

The chain joins TRBV30 to TRBJ2-3, with 9 positions matching TRBD1. The CDR3 extends over 14 amino acids. The ends lost 6 bases at V and 6 bases at J; junction bases unmatched: 10. Germline-derived CDR1 and CDR2 are GTSNPN and SVGIG (reference sequence). The CDR3: CACPTGGFTDTQYF. The CDR3 DNA follows: TGTGCCTGCCCGACAGGGGGGTTCACGGATACGCAGTATTTT.

The sample holds one count of this clonotype. This rearrangement joins TRBV2 to TRBJ1-1; unclear D gene. Per germline, CDR1 SNHLY and CDR2 FYNNEI. The CDR3 is 13 amino acids. V lost 11 bases and J lost 5, with 18 bases in between. DNA for the CDR3: TGTGCCCAGCAGGAATTTGAAGAAACTGAAGCTTTCTTT. It translates to CAQQEFEETEAFF. The complete variable domain, with remaining parts taken from reference TRBV2 and TRBJ1-1, reads EPEVTQTPSHQVTQMGQEVILRCVPISNHLYFYWYRQILGQKVEFLVSFYNNEISEKSEIFDDQFSVERPDGSNFTLKIRSTKLEDSAMYFCAQQEFEETEAFFGQGTRLTVV.

The chain carries TRBV7-9 and TRBJ1-2; D might be TRBD1 (6 bases). V was pared by 3 bases and J by 2 bases, with 10 bases between. The CDR3 spans 14 residues. Germline V gives CDR1 SEHNR, CDR2 FQNEAQ (reference sequence). The CDR3 loop reads CASSLGTGNYGYTF. The DNA for the CDR3 is TGTGCCAGCAGCTTGGGAACAGGGAACTATGGCTACACCTTC.

The V and J genes are TRBV30 and TRBJ1-2, with unresolved D. The CDR3 is 17 amino acids. Per germline, CDR1 GTSNPN and CDR2 SVGIG (reference sequence). With 1 base removed from V and 6 bases from J, the gap between germline ends came to 24 bases. CDR3 nucleotide sequence: TGTGCCTGGAGTGATTCTTTTCGAACCTGGCGTCAAAATGGCTACACCTTC. Protein: CAWSDSFRTWRQNGYTF.

This CDR3 is CASSGLTSNSPLHF. In nucleotides, the CDR3 is TGTGCCAGCAGTGGGCTAACTTCAAATTCACCCCTCCACTTT. This rearrangement joins TRBV6-2 or TRBV6-3 to TRBJ1-6; no clear D. Germline lookup yields CDR1 MNHEY and CDR2 SVGEGT. V gave up 5 bases and J gave up 7 bases, with 12 bases separating them. This CDR3 spans 14 amino acids.

The genes are TRBV19 and TRBJ2-5; D might be TRBD1 (6 bases). This CDR3 has 13 amino acids. Trimming took 3 bases from V and 5 from J, leaving 10 bases between them. Germline lookup yields CDR1 LNHDA and CDR2 SQIVND (reference sequence). The CDR3 reads CASSIGGGETQYF. Here the CDR3 DNA reads TGTGCCAGTAGTATTGGGGGCGGGGAGACCCAGTACTTC.

This chain uses TRBV6-1 with TRBJ2-5; D unresolved. In germline, CDR1 is MNHNS, CDR2 SASEGT. The V end lost 5 bases, the J end lost 5 bases, and 6 bases lay between the germline ends. The CDR3 has 11 amino acids. CDR3 sequence reads: CASSPTETQYF. As DNA, the CDR3 is TGTGCCAGCAGTCCCACCGAGACCCAGTACTTC.

The chain uses TRBV20-1 and TRBJ2-7; D possibly corresponds to TRBD1 (5 bases). Germline V gene sequence: CDR1 DFQATT, CDR2 SNEGSKA (reference sequence). CDR3 size: 11 residues. Trimming removed 1 base from V and 7 bases from J, with 8 bases in between. The CDR3 protein is CSARAPGEQYF. CDR3 coding DNA: TGCAGTGCTAGAGCCCCAGGGGAGCAGTACTTC.

The rearrangement joins TRBV24-1 to TRBJ1-3; possible D gene TRBD1, 6 bases. Deletions cut 12 bases from V and 3 bases from J, with 11 bases between. From germline, CDR1 is KGHDR and CDR2 SFDVKD. The CDR3 contains 12 residues. The CDR3 DNA is TGTGCCCCAGGGGTCGATGGAAACACCATATATTTT. Translating it yields CAPGVDGNTIYF.

V is TRBV7-6 and J is TRBJ2-7, with D unresolved. This CDR3 is 14 amino acids long. The V end was cut by 0 bases, the J end by 4 bases, with 10 bases between. From germline, CDR1 is SGHVS and CDR2 FNYEAQ. CDR3 DNA sequence: TGTGCCAGCAGCTTAGCCTCGGGCGGATACGAGCAGTACTTC. Its protein is CASSLASGGYEQYF. The variable domain in full, with the rest retrieved from reference TRBV7-6 and TRBJ2-7, is GAGVSQSPRYKVTKRGQDVALRCDPISGHVSLYWYRQALGQGPEFLTYFNYEAQQDKSGLPNDRFSAERPEGSISTLTIQRTEQRDSAMYRCASSLASGGYEQYFGPGTRLTVT.

The rearrangement joins TRBV27 to TRBJ1-1, with D unresolved. The length of the CDR3 is 12 residues. Trimming took off 6 bases at V and 1 base at J, with 6 bases between the two ends. Germline loops: CDR1 MNHEY, CDR2 SMNVEV (reference sequence). DNA for the CDR3: TGTGCCAGCAGACGTGAGAACACTGAAGCTTTCTTT. Translated: CASRRENTEAFF.

This chain uses TRBV20-1 with TRBJ2-3; TRBD2 matches at 12 bases. Germline CDR1 DFQATT, CDR2 SNEGSKA (reference sequence). This CDR3 contains 15 residues. V gave up 6 bases and J gave up 2 bases; unmatched junction bases: 6. CDR3 DNA sequence: TGCAGTGCCGCGACTAGCGGGGGAACCACAGATACGCAGTATTTT. Amino acid sequence: CSAATSGGTTDTQYF.

V gene TRBV25-1 combines with J gene TRBJ1-1, with a possible D match to TRBD1 (6 bases). The V end was cut by 2 bases, the J end by 4 bases, with 11 bases between. Germline V gene data show CDR1 as MGHDK and CDR2 as SYGVNS. The CDR3 consists of 14 residues. CDR3 loop: CASSELDRSTEAFF. The DNA for the CDR3 is TGTGCCAGCAGTGAACTAGACAGGTCCACTGAAGCTTTCTTT.

The chain is built from TRBV30 and TRBJ1-2, with 8 bases matching TRBD1. The ends lost 0 bases at V and 6 bases at J; junction bases unmatched: 9. This CDR3 is built from 15 residues. Germline V gene sequence: CDR1 GTSNPN, CDR2 SVGIG (reference sequence). In DNA form, the CDR3 reads TGTGCCTGGAGTGTATGGGCAGGGGGCGCAGATGGCTACACCTTC. It is translated as CAWSVWAGGADGYTF. Based on the CDR3 plus reference TRBV30 and TRBJ1-2, the full variable domain is SQTIHQWPATLVQPVGSPLSLECTVEGTSNPNLYWYRQAAGRGLQLLFYSVGIGQISSEVPQNLSASRPQDRQFILSSKKLLLSDSGFYLCAWSVWAGGADGYTFGSGTRLTVV.

J is TRBJ1-2 and V is TRBV6-4, with 7 bases identical to TRBD1. The CDR3 has 14 amino acids. Per germline, CDR1 MRHNA and CDR2 SNTAGT. Trimming took 6 bases from V and 4 from J; bases not matched to a gene: 8. The CDR3 reads CASSEDRDSYGYTF. In nucleotides, the CDR3 is TGTGCCAGCAGCGAGGACCGGGACAGCTATGGCTACACCTTC.

This clonotype has only one observation. The genes are TRBV6-5 and TRBJ1-2; weak D call: TRBD1 (5 bases). Looked up from germline, CDR1 is MNHEY and CDR2 is SVGAGI. The CDR3 is made up of 14 amino acids. The V end lost 0 bases, the J end lost 7 bases, and 12 bases lay between the germline ends. CDR3 nucleotide sequence: TGTGCCAGCAGTTACTCGCGAGGGACCCTTGGCTACACCTTC. It translates to CASSYSRGTLGYTF.

This chain uses TRBV2 with TRBJ1-5; 9 bases align to TRBD1. CDR3 size: 15 residues. In germline, CDR1 is SNHLY, CDR2 FYNNEI. The J segment lost 1 base and the V segment lost 6 bases, leaving 4 bases of the junction unmatched. The CDR3 is CASRADRGSNQPQHF. Written as DNA, the CDR3 is TGTGCCAGCAGGGCGGACAGGGGAAGCAATCAGCCCCAGCATTTT.

This chain joins TRBV7-2 and TRBJ1-3; D gene unclear. Germline-derived CDR1 and CDR2 are SGHTA and FQGNSA. The V gene lost 0 bases and the J gene lost 0 bases, with 6 bases spanning the gap. CDR3 length equals 15 residues. This chain's CDR3 is CASSLAASSGNTIYF. DNA of the CDR3: TGTGCCAGCAGCTTAGCAGCCAGCTCTGGAAACACCATATATTTT.

This clonotype has more than one count but fewer than ten. The chain is built from TRBV20-1 and TRBJ2-3, with TRBD2 matching 15 bases. The germline gives CDR1 DFQATT, CDR2 SNEGSKA (reference sequence). The CDR3 spans 16 residues. V lost 3 bases, J lost 2 bases, and 3 bases stayed unmatched. The chain's CDR3 is CSASGLAGGVTDTQYF. The CDR3 DNA reads TGCAGTGCTAGTGGACTAGCGGGGGGGGTCACAGATACGCAGTATTTT.

This clonotype was observed a few times. The chain employs TRBV7-6 and TRBJ1-6; 7 bases are shared with TRBD1. Germline CDR1 and CDR2: SGHVS and FNYEAQ. The length of the CDR3 is 15 residues. Germline trimming cut 1 base from V and 8 bases from J; bases unmatched to any gene: 5. In DNA, the CDR3 is TGTGCCAGCAGCTTAGTTGGCAGGGGGGATTCACCCCTCCACTTT. Translating gives CASSLVGRGDSPLHF.

The rearrangement links TRBV7-6 to TRBJ2-3; 8 nucleotides align to TRBD1. Trimming took 0 bases from V and 1 from J; bases not matched to a gene: 0. Germline V gives CDR1 SGHVS, CDR2 FNYEAQ. There are 15 residues in the CDR3. CDR3 sequence (DNA): TGTGCCAGCAGCTTAGCGACAGGGGGCACAGATACGCAGTATTTT. Encoded protein: CASSLATGGTDTQYF.

The chain uses TRBV24-1 and TRBJ2-5, with TRBD2 identical over 8 bases. Germline lookup yields CDR1 KGHDR and CDR2 SFDVKD. Trimming took 6 bases from V and 4 from J; bases not matched to a gene: 9. The CDR3 spans 15 residues. CDR3 bases: TGTGCCACCAGTCCAAACGGGGGGGCCAGAGAGACCCAGTACTTC. Translated, it gives CATSPNGGARETQYF.

V is TRBV20-1 and J is TRBJ2-5; TRBD2 agrees at 10 bases. CDR1 and CDR2 (germline): DFQATT, SNEGSKA (reference sequence). V trimming: 6 bases; J trimming: 4 bases; junction bases outside the gene matches: 8. The CDR3 consists of 14 residues. This CDR3 is CSATTSGVGETQYF. In DNA, the CDR3 is TGCAGTGCGACTACTAGCGGGGTAGGAGAGACCCAGTACTTC.

The CDR3 reads CASSSPPGGEETQYF. The DNA for the CDR3 is TGTGCCAGCAGCTCCCCCCCAGGGGGCGAGGAGACCCAGTACTTC. This rearrangement joins TRBV5-8 to TRBJ2-5; 8 positions match TRBD1. CDR3 size: 15 residues. V was clipped by 3 bases and J by 5 bases; unmatched bases: 9. Germline lookup yields CDR1 SGHTS and CDR2 YDEGEE.

The chain carries TRBV20-1 and TRBJ1-2, with TRBD1 matching 8 bases. Germline V lookup: CDR1 DFQATT, CDR2 SNEGSKA (reference sequence). V dropped 0 bases and J dropped 1; count of bases not matched to a gene: 16. The CDR3 runs 19 residues. CDR3 sequence (DNA): TGCAGTGCTAGAGATCTACGAGGACAGGGTCCCCGATTTAACTATGGCTACACCTTC. This codes for CSARDLRGQGPRFNYGYTF.

The rearrangement links TRBV6-1 to TRBJ2-7; possibly TRBD1 for D (6 bases). The CDR3 covers 17 residues. Between the trimmed V and J ends, which lost 6 bases and 0 bases, there was a span of 21 bases. In germline, CDR1 is MNHNS, CDR2 SASEGT. The CDR3 loop reads CASRGGQRETSSYEQYF. CDR3 nucleotide sequence: TGTGCCAGCAGGGGTGGACAGCGCGAAACTAGCTCCTACGAGCAGTACTTC.

This chain joins TRBV7-9 and TRBJ2-6, with TRBD1 matching 9 bases. Trimming cost V 7 bases and J 4 bases; bases outside gene matches: 5. Looked up from germline, CDR1 is SEHNR and CDR2 is FQNEAQ (reference sequence). The CDR3 spans 15 residues. The CDR3 coding sequence is TGTGCCAGCACAAACAGGGGGCCCGGGGCCAACGTCCTGACTTTC. Translated, it gives CASTNRGPGANVLTF.

The CDR3 protein is CASTGTASYEQYF. CDR3 sequence (DNA): TGTGCCAGCACCGGGACAGCGTCCTACGAGCAGTACTTC. The V call is TRBV6-1, the J call TRBJ2-7; 7 bases align to TRBD1. From germline, CDR1 is MNHNS and CDR2 SASEGT. V shed 7 bases and J 1 base; nucleotides not matched to a gene: 4. This CDR3 has 13 amino acids.

The J gene is TRBJ1-6, the V gene TRBV30; a weak D match, TRBD1 (5 bases). The CDR3 extends over 13 amino acids. Germline V gene lookup returns CDR1 GTSNPN and CDR2 SVGIG (reference sequence). Trimming shortened V by 3 bases and J by 10 bases, and 13 bases separated the two germline ends. The CDR3 DNA reads TGTGCCTGGAGATCAGGGTGGGGGTCACCCCTCCACTTT. It specifies CAWRSGWGSPLHF.